This T cell receptor (beta chain) was sequenced during a study of post-analysis software for immune sequencing data. CDR3 length: 12 residues. CDR1 and CDR2 (germline): SQVTM, ANQGSEA. The V gene lost 4 bases and the J gene lost 7 bases, with 13 bases spanning the gap. Study-wide findings and caveats: About 5 TRBV segments (TRBV5-6, TRBV5-1 and TRBV20-1 among them) occurred more frequently in patients than in controls. Diversity measured as normalized Chao1 was significantly lower in multiple sclerosis patients than in controls.

With respect to this clonotype: As yet, its antigen is unknown.

Libraries were made from TCR beta cDNA, and they carried unique molecular identifiers. Roughly 500,000 cDNA molecules were obtained per 1 to 10 million input T cells. TCRdb independently ran MiXCR on the PCR reads; one entry per CDR3 protein. Of roughly 870,000 distinct CDR3 sequences detected, 53% appear once; the ten largest clones hold 4.6%. Sequencing input: blood. The J gene is TRBJ1-2, the V gene TRBV29-1; D is unclear. This receptor was identified in a girl aged 10 to 17 with multiple sclerosis. DNA for the CDR3: TGCAGCGTTGTCGATATCAGTCGTGGCTACACCTTC. It yields the protein CSVVDISRGYTF.